The clone carrying this T cell receptor (beta chain) was seen many times. The antigen is not known. There are 18 residues in the CDR3. The V gene end was trimmed by 1 base and the J gene end by 3 bases; junction bases not matched to a gene: 11. Germline V gene data show CDR1 as DFQATT and CDR2 as SNEGSKA (reference sequence). The sample originates from a study of T-cell reconstitution after alpha-beta-depleted transplantation in children. Study-wide results and limits: After transplant, high TCRbeta diversity at day 60 in some patients arose from surviving recipient T cells and thymic progenitors.

Unique molecular identifiers were built into the TCRbeta library. TCRdb re-derived calls from the PCR reads in MiXCR, one entry per CDR3 protein. This sample carries around 800,000 distinct CDR3 sequences, roughly 15% of them seen once, and the ten largest clones take approximately 5%. The TCR comes from a male patient between 5 and 17 years old who had a stem cell transplant for acute lymphoblastic leukemia, so the T cells may come from the graft donor. The chain has TRBV20-1 and TRBJ2-1, with 11 bases that match TRBD2. The starting material was PBMCs, mostly from graft donor cells, obtained 360 days after TCRalphabeta/CD19-depleted stem cell transplant. The CDR3 protein is CSARVGLAGGSYYNEQFF. In DNA form, the CDR3 reads TGCAGTGCTAGAGTGGGGCTAGCGGGAGGTTCCTACTACAATGAGCAGTTCTTC.